What follows are 31 T cell receptor beta chains derived from one specimen sequenced in a study of blood T cell repertoires in COVID-19. The protocol was immunoSEQ multiplex PCR, while the TCRdb copy is restricted to in-frame clones and leaves out a portion. The sample carries approximately 31,000 clones, around 93% recorded once. The material sequenced was peripheral blood. These receptors were obtained from a human donor with active COVID-19. The donor label of this sample is uncertain.

This rearrangement joins TRBV6-2 or TRBV6-3 to TRBJ2-1, with 10 bases identical to TRBD2. This CDR3 has 17 amino acids. Germline CDR1 is MNHEY and CDR2 is SVGEGT. Trimming removed 0 bases from V and 6 bases from J; junction bases left unmatched: 8. CDR3 sequence reads: CASSYSAVGLAVNEQFF. In DNA, the CDR3 is TGTGCCAGCAGTTACTCGGCAGTAGGACTAGCGGTCAATGAGCAGTTCTTC.

This chain joins TRBV6-2 or TRBV6-3 and TRBJ2-1; 7 bases line up with TRBD2. The CDR3 sequence is 14 residues long. Trimming took 2 bases from V and 3 from J; bases not matched to a gene: 1. Germline CDR1 and CDR2: MNHEY and SVGEGT. The CDR3 nucleotides read TGTGCCAGCAGTTACCGCGGGAGCTACAATGAGCAGTTCTTC. The encoded protein is CASSYRGSYNEQFF.

V and J are TRBV6-5 and TRBJ2-3; D is unresolved. The CDR3 extends over 14 amino acids. Trimming removed 4 bases at V and 4 bases at J, with 12 bases between. The germline V gene has CDR1 MNHEY and CDR2 SVGAGI. In DNA form, the CDR3 reads TGTGCCAGCAGTTGGCGGCCCCTCGCAGATACGCAGTATTTT. Residues: CASSWRPLADTQYF.

V usage is TRBV3-1 (or the pseudogene TRBV3-2) and J usage is TRBJ1-4, with D uncertain. Germline-derived CDR1 and CDR2 are LGHDT and YNNKEL (reference sequence). Trimming took off 4 bases at V and 5 bases at J, with 14 bases between the two ends. This CDR3 spans 15 amino acids. This chain's CDR3 is CASSLRWGGNEKLFF. CDR3 DNA: TGTGCCAGCAGCCTTCGGTGGGGAGGGAATGAAAAACTGTTTTTT.

V and J are TRBV6-2 or TRBV6-3 and TRBJ1-5; weak D call: TRBD1 (6 bases). The CDR3 extends over 15 amino acids. Between the trimmed V and J ends, which lost 5 bases and 5 bases, there was a span of 16 bases. Germline assignment: CDR1 MNHEY and CDR2 SVGEGT. The CDR3 sequence: CASSPGGTIYQPQHF. CDR3 nucleotide sequence: TGTGCCAGCAGTCCGGGGGGCACGATATATCAGCCCCAGCATTTT.

The chain joins TRBV13 to TRBJ2-3; the match to TRBD2 covers 9 bases. Germline values: CDR1 PRHDT, CDR2 FYEKMQ (reference sequence). V lost 4 bases to trimming and J lost 4 bases; unmatched junction nucleotides: 9. The CDR3 sequence is 16 residues long. The CDR3 coding sequence is TGTGCCAGCAGCTCCTCCCGGCGGGGGGGCCCAGATACGCAGTATTTT. Translated: CASSSSRRGGPDTQYF. The complete variable domain, with remaining parts taken from reference TRBV13 and TRBJ2-3, reads AAGVIQSPRHLIKEKRETATLKCYPIPRHDTVYWYQQGPGQDPQFLISFYEKMQSDKGSIPDRFSAQQFSDYHSELNMSSLELGDSALYFCASSSSRRGGPDTQYFGPGTRLTVL.

The chain has TRBV28 and TRBJ2-5; TRBD2 matches at 11 bases. The germline V gene has CDR1 MDHEN and CDR2 SYDVKM. The CDR3 extends over 16 amino acids. The J segment lost 4 bases and the V segment lost 5 bases, leaving 9 bases of the junction unmatched. The CDR3 region has the DNA TGTGCCAGCAGTGCCACTAGCGGGAGAGAGTTAGAGACCCAGTACTTC. Protein: CASSATSGRELETQYF.

In this sample, this clone turned up a few times. The chain links TRBV25-1 to TRBJ1-2; the D is unclear. Germline CDR1 MGHDK, CDR2 SYGVNS. The germline V and J ends were trimmed by 6 bases and 1 base, with 12 bases remaining between them. This CDR3 spans 14 amino acids. This CDR3 is CASSGIGLNYGYTF. In nucleotides, the CDR3 is TGTGCCAGCAGCGGGATAGGGCTTAACTATGGCTACACCTTC.

The rearrangement uses TRBV5-4 and TRBJ2-2; TRBD2 agrees at 9 bases. Germline values: CDR1 SGHNT, CDR2 YYREEE (reference sequence). Trimming took 3 bases from V and 7 from J; bases not matched to a gene: 7. The length of the CDR3 is 15 residues. The DNA of the CDR3 is TGTGCCAGCAGCTCCCTCGCGGGAGGGCTCGGGGAGCTGTTTTTT. Encoded protein: CASSSLAGGLGELFF.

This chain uses TRBV27 with TRBJ1-2, with 9 positions matching TRBD1. Trimming took 5 bases from V and 4 from J; bases not matched to a gene: 5. This CDR3 is built from 14 residues. CDR1 is MNHEY and CDR2 is SMNVEV in the germline V gene (reference sequence). The CDR3, as DNA: TGTGCCAGCAGTCCACAGGGGGCGGGCTATGGCTACACCTTC. This translates into CASSPQGAGYGYTF.

This chain connects TRBV30 to TRBJ2-5; tentative D call: TRBD2 (6 bases). V shed 3 bases and J shed 9 bases, with 14 bases lying between them. This CDR3 is built from 12 residues. Germline-derived CDR1 and CDR2 are GTSNPN and SVGIG (reference sequence). CDR3 DNA sequence: TGTGCCTGGAGGCCGGGGGTCACGGCCCAGTACTTC. This translates into CAWRPGVTAQYF. Full variable domain (missing parts from reference TRBV30 and TRBJ2-5): SQTIHQWPATLVQPVGSPLSLECTVEGTSNPNLYWYRQAAGRGLQLLFYSVGIGQISSEVPQNLSASRPQDRQFILSSKKLLLSDSGFYLCAWRPGVTAQYFGPGTRLLVL.

The count of this clone is one. This chain joins TRBV28 and TRBJ2-7, with D perhaps matching TRBD2 (5 bases). The V gene lost 5 bases and the J gene lost 1 base, with 15 bases spanning the gap. CDR3 size: 15 residues. The germline V gene encodes CDR1 MDHEN and CDR2 SYDVKM. DNA of the CDR3: TGTGCCAGCAGTGGAGGAGGCTCTGAGTCCTACGAGCAGTACTTC. Translation: CASSGGGSESYEQYF.

In its sample, this clone was seen a few times. The genes are TRBV5-1 and TRBJ2-5; 8 bases are shared with TRBD1. V lost 1 base to trimming and J lost 4 bases; unmatched junction nucleotides: 6. The CDR3 length is 15 residues. Per germline, CDR1 SGHRS and CDR2 YFSETQ. CDR3 in amino acids: CASSLLKQGGETQYF. The CDR3 DNA sequence: TGCGCCAGCAGCTTGTTAAAACAGGGGGGAGAGACCCAGTACTTC.

The chain couples TRBV18 to TRBJ2-7; D gene ambiguous. CDR3 size: 13 residues. Germline CDR1 reads KGHSH; CDR2 reads LQKENI. Trimming left V 0 bases short and J 3 bases short, with 6 bases between. The CDR3 protein is CASSPPSVYEQYF. CDR3 bases: TGTGCCAGCTCACCACCTAGTGTCTACGAGCAGTACTTC.

The chain couples TRBV7-3 to TRBJ2-3; D is unclear. V gave up 5 bases and J gave up 2 bases, with 11 bases separating them. The CDR3 runs 14 residues. Per the germline V gene, CDR1 is SGHTA and CDR2 is FQGTGA. CDR3 bases: TGTGCCAGCAGCCCCGACTTCTTCACAGATACGCAGTATTTT. This codes for CASSPDFFTDTQYF.

The rearrangement uses TRBV9 and TRBJ1-2; 8 bases line up with TRBD1. This CDR3 spans 12 amino acids. Germline-derived CDR1 and CDR2 are SGDLS and YYNGEE. Germline trimming cut 4 bases from V and 8 bases from J; bases unmatched to any gene: 4. CDR3 bases: TGTGCCAGCAGCTTGGGGACAGGCGGCTACACCTTC. Residues: CASSLGTGGYTF.

The rearrangement links TRBV9 to TRBJ1-6, with unresolved D. Trimming took 4 bases from V and 2 from J, leaving 19 bases between them. CDR1 SGDLS and CDR2 YYNGEE come from the germline V gene. The CDR3 totals 18 residues. The CDR3 here is CASSFPLPSGTYNSPLHF. CDR3 DNA sequence: TGTGCCAGCAGCTTCCCTCTCCCGTCCGGGACCTATAATTCACCCCTCCACTTT.

CDR3 sequence (DNA): TGTGCCAGCCGACGGCTAGCGCTGAATGAGCAGTTCTTC. Translated, it gives CASRRLALNEQFF. The V gene is TRBV2, the J gene TRBJ2-1, with TRBD2 as a possible D gene (6 bases). V lost 8 bases and J 7 bases, leaving 15 bases between the germline ends. The germline CDR1 and CDR2 sequences are SNHLY and FYNNEI. The CDR3 consists of 13 residues.

The chain links TRBV10-3 to TRBJ2-5; TRBD2 agrees at 7 bases. The CDR3 totals 13 residues. V lost 10 bases and J lost 2; bases outside the gene matches: 7. Germline V gene sequence: CDR1 ENHRY, CDR2 SYGVKD. For the CDR3, the DNA is TGTGCCACCGCCGGAGCGGGACAAGAGACCCAGTACTTC. Translating gives CATAGAGQETQYF.

This rearrangement joins TRBV6-5 to TRBJ1-3; D gene ambiguous. Germline CDR1 is MNHEY and CDR2 is SVGAGI. Trimming took off 7 bases at V and 4 bases at J, with 8 bases between the two ends. There are 12 residues in the CDR3. Written as DNA, the CDR3 is TGTGCCAGCACCGTAGCCGGAAACACCATATATTTT. Amino acid sequence: CASTVAGNTIYF.

Here the CDR3 DNA reads TGTGCCAGCAGCTTGTATGGGAGAGATCAGCCCCAGCATTTT. Residues: CASSLYGRDQPQHF. V usage is TRBV5-4 and J usage is TRBJ1-5; D not certain. CDR1 and CDR2 (germline): SGHNT, YYREEE (reference sequence). V was clipped by 1 base and J by 5 bases, with 10 bases between them. The CDR3 covers 14 residues.

A single count supports this clone. The rearrangement joins TRBV7-9 to TRBJ2-5; TRBD2 agrees at 14 bases. The J segment lost 5 bases and the V segment lost 1 base, leaving 3 bases of the junction unmatched. The CDR3 extends over 16 amino acids. Germline CDR1 SEHNR, CDR2 FQNEAQ (reference sequence). The chain's CDR3 is CASSLGTSGRRETQYF. The CDR3 nucleotides are TGTGCCAGCAGCTTAGGGACTAGCGGGAGGAGGGAGACCCAGTACTTC.

The chain couples TRBV5-1 to TRBJ2-5, with a weak D call TRBD2 (5 bases). The CDR3 is 20 residues long. Per germline, CDR1 SGHRS and CDR2 YFSETQ. Trimming cost V 4 bases and J 0 bases, with 28 bases left between them. The CDR3 DNA is TGCGCCAGCAGCGTAATACCCGGACTTACCCGGAGTAATAACCAAGAGACCCAGTACTTC. This sequence encodes CASSVIPGLTRSNNQETQYF.

The chain joins TRBV19 to TRBJ1-1; a weak D match, TRBD1 (5 bases). Germline-derived CDR1 and CDR2 are LNHDA and SQIVND (reference sequence). The CDR3 totals 15 residues. V lost 1 base and J lost 1, with 10 bases in between. CDR3: CASSIVGGTNTEAFF. For the CDR3, the DNA is TGTGCCAGTAGTATAGTGGGAGGGACGAACACTGAAGCTTTCTTT. The full variable domain, in which reference TRBV19 and TRBJ1-1 provide the parts outside the CDR3, is DGGITQSPKYLFRKEGQNVTLSCEQNLNHDAMYWYRQDPGQGLRLIYYSQIVNDFQKGDIAEGYSVSREKKESFPLTVTSAQKNPTAFYLCASSIVGGTNTEAFFGQGTRLTVV.

The V call is TRBV7-9, the J call TRBJ2-1; 9 bases agree with TRBD1. CDR3 length: 15 amino acids. Per the germline V gene, CDR1 is SEHNR and CDR2 is FQNEAQ (reference sequence). With V trimmed by 4 bases and J by 4 bases, 5 bases remained unmatched. The CDR3 DNA sequence: TGTGCCAGCAGCTCCCCCGGGACAGGGTACAATGAGCAGTTCTTC. Protein product: CASSSPGTGYNEQFF.

The rearrangement uses TRBV7-9 and TRBJ2-3, with 9 bases fitting TRBD2. Germline CDR1 SEHNR, CDR2 FQNEAQ (reference sequence). The CDR3 loop spans 16 amino acids. V dropped 8 bases and J dropped 0; count of bases not matched to a gene: 9. Here the CDR3 reads CASSLASGTSTDTQYF. In DNA form, the CDR3 reads TGTGCCAGCTCGTTGGCTAGCGGGACTAGCACAGATACGCAGTATTTT.

The V call is TRBV5-1, the J call TRBJ1-6, with 7 bases lining up with TRBD1. Unmatched junction bases numbered 9, after V lost 3 bases and J lost 6 bases. Germline V lookup: CDR1 SGHRS, CDR2 YFSETQ. The CDR3 has 16 amino acids. CDR3 in amino acids: CASSWDLQGFNSPLHF. The CDR3 DNA is TGCGCCAGCAGCTGGGATTTACAGGGGTTTAATTCACCCCTCCACTTT.

This clone was detected only once. The V gene is TRBV7-2, the J gene TRBJ2-3, with TRBD2 as a possible D gene (6 bases). CDR1 is SGHTA, CDR2 FQGNSA, per germline. This CDR3 has 14 residues. Trimming cost V 4 bases and J 10 bases, with 18 bases left between them. The CDR3 loop is CASSSGAGSSPQYF. CDR3 sequence (DNA): TGTGCCAGCAGCTCCGGGGCGGGATCCAGCCCGCAGTATTTT.

This clone showed up just a few times. One junction end disagrees with the germline gene, perhaps due to a read error. The rearrangement joins TRBV4-1 to TRBJ2-7; TRBD2 aligns across 7 bases. From germline, CDR1 is MGHRA and CDR2 YSYEKL. The CDR3 is made up of 16 amino acids. The CDR3 here is CASSEEHPSGPYEQYF. The CDR3 DNA follows: TGCGCCAGCAGCGAAGAACACCCTAGCGGTCCCTACGAGCAGTACTTC.

The rearrangement links TRBV7-9 to TRBJ2-5; 10 nucleotides match TRBD2. The germline V gene encodes CDR1 SEHNR and CDR2 FQNEAQ (reference sequence). The CDR3 length is 16 residues. The junction had 8 bases not matched to a gene; V was cut back by 5 bases and J by 2 bases. For the CDR3, the DNA is TGTGCCAGCAGCCCCGGGACTAGCGCATTGCAAGAGACCCAGTACTTC. Its protein product is CASSPGTSALQETQYF.

The chain uses TRBV25-1 and TRBJ2-3; a possible D gene is TRBD1 (6 bases). The germline V gene has CDR1 MGHDK and CDR2 SYGVNS. V dropped 5 bases and J dropped 4 bases, with 13 bases sitting between them. This CDR3 has 14 amino acids. CDR3 region: CASSRPGVSDTQYF. The CDR3 coding sequence is TGTGCCAGCAGTAGGCCAGGGGTCTCAGATACGCAGTATTTT.